The 9 T cell receptor beta chains given below trace back to one sample, sequenced in a study of cytomegalovirus exposure and HLA in healthy donors. PCR employed 60 Vbeta and 13 Jbeta primers. Here immunoSEQ multiplex PCR was the method, and the copy in TCRdb shows in-frame clones only, minus some. This sample yields some 150,000 clones, of which 60% to 85% are seen a single time; roughly 6.3% belongs to the top ten. The sequenced sample was PBMCs. Every receptor here comes from a woman aged 40 to 49 in good health and CMV-seropositive.

The V call is TRBV6-6, the J call TRBJ1-2; 7 positions agree with TRBD1. The CDR3 is 14 amino acids. V lost 2 bases to trimming and J lost 8 bases; unmatched junction nucleotides: 8. Germline V CDR1 and CDR2: MNHNY, SVGAGI (reference sequence). CDR3 sequence (DNA): TGTGCCAGCAGTTACGGCGCCGACAGGGAAGGCTACACCTTC. It is translated as CASSYGADREGYTF.

This clone was seen a few times. V is TRBV4-1 and J is TRBJ2-2; TRBD2 agrees at 11 bases. Losses at the gene ends were 2 bases for V and 7 bases for J; bases not matched to a gene: 18. Germline CDR1 is MGHRA and CDR2 is YSYEKL. The CDR3 consists of 20 residues. The CDR3 loop reads CASSQPESRPGTSGSGELFF. In DNA form, the CDR3 reads TGCGCCAGCAGCCAACCCGAATCCCGACCCGGGACTAGCGGAAGCGGGGAGCTGTTTTTT.

This chain joins TRBV29-1 and TRBJ2-7; a weak D match, TRBD2 (5 bases). The CDR3 sequence is 14 residues long. CDR1 and CDR2 from the germline V gene are SQVTM and ANQGSEA. Trimming cost V 4 bases and J 9 bases, with 22 bases left between them. CDR3 sequence: CSVGESGSPGVQYF. CDR3 coding DNA: TGCAGCGTTGGGGAGTCTGGGTCCCCCGGTGTGCAGTACTTC.

This chain links TRBV5-5 with TRBJ2-7, with D unclear. The V end was cut by 0 bases, the J end by 4 bases, with 14 bases between. Per the germline V gene, CDR1 is SGHKS and CDR2 is YYEKEE (reference sequence). This CDR3 is 15 amino acids long. CDR3 nucleotides: TGTGCCAGCAGCTTGGTGTTAAGTCGCGAATACGAGCAGTACTTC. Amino acid sequence: CASSLVLSREYEQYF.

The count of this clone is one. The V gene is TRBV2, the J gene TRBJ2-1; 13 positions agree with TRBD2. CDR3 length: 16 amino acids. The germline V gene has CDR1 SNHLY and CDR2 FYNNEI. V dropped 6 bases and J dropped 4; count of bases not matched to a gene: 6. The CDR3 sequence is CASRKTSGGLYNEQFF. DNA for the CDR3: TGTGCCAGCAGGAAGACTAGCGGGGGGTTATACAATGAGCAGTTCTTC.

The chain joins TRBV7-2 to TRBJ1-1; D is unclear. Per germline, CDR1 SGHTA and CDR2 FQGNSA. The length of the CDR3 is 11 residues. Trimming cost V 4 bases and J 7 bases, with 7 bases left between them. The CDR3 DNA reads as TGTGCCAGCAGCTCCAGTCTTGAAGCTTTCTTT. As protein: CASSSSLEAFF.

This clone was counted a few times. The chain has TRBV6-1 and TRBJ1-1, with D maybe TRBD1 (5 bases). Germline V lookup: CDR1 MNHNS, CDR2 SASEGT. The CDR3 sequence is 15 residues long. Trimming took off 4 bases at V and 4 bases at J, with 16 bases between the two ends. The CDR3 DNA reads as TGTGCCAGCAGTGGAAGGGCAGGGCGAGGCACTGAAGCTTTCTTT. As protein: CASSGRAGRGTEAFF.

The chain joins TRBV19 to TRBJ1-1, with 12 bases that match TRBD1. The V gene end was trimmed by 10 bases and the J gene end by 5 bases; junction bases not matched to a gene: 8. Germline CDR1 is LNHDA and CDR2 is SQIVND (reference sequence). This CDR3 contains 14 residues. The CDR3 loop is CATRDRGLETEAFF. CDR3 sequence (DNA): TGTGCCACCCGGGACAGGGGGCTGGAGACTGAAGCTTTCTTT.

The chain recombines TRBV10-2 with TRBJ1-2; 9 nucleotides align to TRBD1. The J segment lost 8 bases and the V segment lost 1 base, leaving 8 bases of the junction unmatched. The CDR3 has 15 residues. CDR1 is WSHSY and CDR2 is SAAADI in the germline V gene. The CDR3 DNA follows: TGCGCCAGCAGTGAGTACCCCGGGACAGGGAACGGCTACACCTTC. It specifies CASSEYPGTGNGYTF.